The TCR beta chain under discussion was sequenced for a study of CD8+ T cells in alopecia areata. Across the study: Twice daily, treated patients received 5 to 10 mg of oral tofacitinib. Tofacitinib treatment spanned 6 to 18 months, with 6 months off drug afterward. Percent of scalp involved defined treated patients' severity scores. The study's findings and limits: Patients shared TCRs less clearly than mice did, possibly owing to HLA.

The CDR3 has 15 amino acids. J was trimmed by 2 bases and V by 2 bases; bases with no gene match: 4. CDR1 and CDR2 from the germline V gene are SGHRS and YFSETQ. Stated treatment: oral pan-JAK inhibitor, 5-10 mg twice daily. With regard to this clone: Its antigen is unidentified.

RNA was extracted and reverse transcribed into cDNA as the sequencing template. TCRdb's copy holds only in-frame clones and misses some; the assay was immunoSEQ multiplex PCR. The data show 64,000 or so clones, more than 45% seen once. The receptor comes from a human donor with alopecia areata. Specimen: CD8+ T cells sorted from blood, collected around week 37, from a patient treated with tofacitinib. The V gene is TRBV5-1, the J gene TRBJ2-5; 9 positions agree with TRBD2. This CDR3 reads CASSFLAGSQETQYF. The CDR3 DNA sequence: TGCGCCAGCAGCTTTCTAGCGGGATCACAAGAGACCCAGTACTTC.